Reported below is one T cell receptor (beta chain). This clonotype was counted ten times or more. Its antigen is unknown. No per-base quality is available; no much larger clone lies one base away. These data originate in a study of molecular identifiers for immune sequencing clone quantification (dated by TCRdb to 2016 to 2019). About the study as a whole: For a replicate experiment, the RNA from either 20,000 or 100,000 naive CD8 T cells was divided into five aliquots, and four of those aliquots went on to sequencing. This methods study used CD8 T cells to benchmark TCR RNA copy counting and molecular-identifier clustering-based TCR repertoire sequencing (MIDCIRS).

Libraries were prepared through PCR. The instrument was an Illumina HiSeq 4000. Bulk TCR libraries were prepared as previously described, using TCR primers listed in Table S5. Purification of total RNA was performed with the Qiagen AllPrep DNA/RNA kit. Before any analysis, reads coming from multiple sequencing runs of the same library were combined into one pool. The published analysis was carried out like this. Reads were retained only if their TCR constant sequence matched exactly, and those retained reads were trimmed to 150 nt and grouped according to their 12-nt molecular barcodes. Reads in each barcode group were sub-clustered using a 15% Levenshtein threshold, and a quality-weighted consensus sequence was built for each RNA molecule. Non-functional sequences were removed, as were lower-count sequences one edit away from another. Based on a fit of two negative binomial distributions, barcode sub-clusters having less than 20% of the maximum read count were discarded. The raw public data were reprocessed by TCRdb itself: fastp quality trimming at Q25, MiXCR clonotype calling, in-frame beta chains only. Each CDR3 protein appears once, grouped with its most common genes and DNA. TCRdb's processing, not the study's, gives the V and J calls here. The sample table records about 640,000 distinct CDR3 sequences; roughly 21% of these occur just once. The ten largest make up 0.7% to 1% of the sample.

Libraries of naive CD8 T cells were built from about 19,000 to 1,100,000 sorted cells, with 10%, 30% or 50% of the purified RNA used. Naive CD8 T cells, defined as CD8+CD4-CCR7+CD45RA+, were FACS-sorted into RLT Plus buffer on a BD FACSAria II. To test detection sensitivity, Jurkat RNA equivalent to about ten TCR copies was spiked into samples of about 20,000-1,100,000 naive CD8 T cells. Enrichment of CD8 T cells was done with RosetteSep CD8+ T Cell Enrichment Cocktail plus Ficoll-Paque, and ACK red cell lysis came afterward. General findings and caveats noted by the study authors: Identical TCR molecules sharing a barcode could cause highly expanded clone sizes to be underestimated. When barcode sub-clustering was left out, chimeric consensus sequences inflated TCR diversity, with chimeras reaching as high as 47%. Modeling estimated 3 to 3.5 recovered TCR RNA copies per cell, compared with about 10 by digital PCR, which implies around 30% capture efficiency. The naive libraries included spiked-in Jurkat TCR RNA (more than nine copies' worth), and this Jurkat TCR RNA is not part of the donor repertoire. In CMV-specific effector cells, over 99% of molecules were held by clones above 20 RNA copies, whereas under 1% of molecules were held by such clones in naive cells. Spiked-in Jurkat TCR RNA equal to a single cell's worth was reported to be detectable even within 1,200,000 naive CD8 T cells.

Taken from the germline V gene (reference sequence), the CDR1 and CDR2 loops are SGHNT and YYREEE. The V end gives up 9 bases and the J end 1 base, leaving 8 bases in the junction not matched to a gene. The CDR3 contains 14 residues, cysteine and phenylalanine counted. The sequence is cut down to CDR3 DNA, 42 bases in frame from base 1. The sample taken for sequencing was naive CD8+ T cells from blood, with Jurkat cell RNA spiked in. Per the publication, the cell subset or site label means: FACS-sorted CD8+CD4-CCR7+CD45RA+ naive T cells. Recombination joined TRBV5-4 with TRBJ1-2; 8 bases in the middle match TRBD1. The clonotype comes from a human donor in good health. Some libraries in this study had Jurkat cell RNA spiked in. CDR3 sequence: CAMGQDFINYGYTF. In nucleotides, the sequence is TGTGCCATGGGACAGGATTTCATTAACTATGGCTACACCTTC.